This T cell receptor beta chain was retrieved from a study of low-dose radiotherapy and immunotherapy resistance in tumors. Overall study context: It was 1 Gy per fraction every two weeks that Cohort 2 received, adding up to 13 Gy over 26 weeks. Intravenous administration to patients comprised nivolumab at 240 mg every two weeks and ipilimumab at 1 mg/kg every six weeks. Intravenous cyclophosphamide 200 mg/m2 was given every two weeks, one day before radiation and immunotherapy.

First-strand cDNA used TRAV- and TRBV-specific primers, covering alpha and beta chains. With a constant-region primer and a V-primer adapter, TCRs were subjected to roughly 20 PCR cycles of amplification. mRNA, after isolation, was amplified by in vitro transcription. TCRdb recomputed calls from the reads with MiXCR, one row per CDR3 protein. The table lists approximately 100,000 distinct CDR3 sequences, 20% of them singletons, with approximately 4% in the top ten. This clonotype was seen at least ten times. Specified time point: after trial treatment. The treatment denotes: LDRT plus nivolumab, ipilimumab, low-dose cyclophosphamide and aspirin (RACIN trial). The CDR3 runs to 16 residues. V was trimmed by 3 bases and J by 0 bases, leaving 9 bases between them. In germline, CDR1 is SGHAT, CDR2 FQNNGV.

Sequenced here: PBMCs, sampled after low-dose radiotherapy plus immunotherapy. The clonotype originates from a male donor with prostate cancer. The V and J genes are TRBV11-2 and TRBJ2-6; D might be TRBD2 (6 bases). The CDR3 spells CASSFAGPSGANVLTF. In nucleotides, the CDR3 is TGTGCCAGCAGCTTTGCGGGGCCCTCTGGGGCCAACGTCCTGACTTTC.